Listed below are T cell receptor beta chains from one sample, sequenced in a study of OX40 agonist ivuxolimab in advanced cancers. Profiled with immunoSEQ multiplex PCR; TCRdb holds only in-frame clones, not every one. Altogether roughly 91,000 clones are present, about 87% being singletons, with the ten largest covering 0.79%. This material consisted of CD4+ or CD8+ T cells sorted from blood, taken in a trial of the OX40 agonist ivuxolimab. The receptors were gathered from an adult with an advanced solid tumor such as melanoma, head and neck, liver or kidney cancer. The CDR3 runs from the conserved cysteine through the conserved F or W. Fields, in order: CDR3 length, clone size, J gene, V gene, D gene, CDR3 DNA, CDR3 protein. A D gene is named only where the DNA matches it firmly. Clone size is stated in some rows and not others, as once, few, many or a class when expanded.

>13|-|TRBJ2-7|TRBV6-1|TRBD1
TGTGCCAGTTTGGGACAGGCTCTGCCCGAGCAGTACTTC
CASLGQALPEQYF
>15|-|TRBJ1-6|TRBV19|-
TGTGCCAGTAGTCCAGGGCTGGGGGCTGAGTCACCCCTCCACTTT
CASSPGLGAESPLHF
>15|-|TRBJ2-5|TRBV5-4|TRBD2
TGTGCCAGCAGCCCGACTAGCGGGGGGGGAGAGACCCAGTACTTC
CASSPTSGGGETQYF
>14|-|TRBJ2-7|TRBV5-4|-
TGTGCCAGCAGCCGGGGTGGTCAACAGAACGAGCAGTACTTC
CASSRGGQQNEQYF
>12|-|TRBJ2-2|TRBV2|-
TGTGCCAGCACTTTGGACACCGGGGAGCTGTTTTTT
CASTLDTGELFF
>14|-|TRBJ2-1|TRBV19|TRBD2
TGTGCCAGTAGTCCCCCGGGGGGGGTTTATGAGCAGTTCTTC
CASSPPGGVYEQFF
>15|-|TRBJ2-1|TRBV5-6|-
TGTGCCAGCAGCCCGCAGGGCCAGGGTAGATATGAGCAGTTCTTC
CASSPQGQGRYEQFF
>17|-|TRBJ2-7|TRBV5-4|TRBD2
TGTGCCAGCAGCGGACCTAGACTAGCGGGGATATCGGGCGAGCAGTACTTC
CASSGPRLAGISGEQYF
>13|-|TRBJ2-7|TRBV10-3|-
TGTGCCATCAGTGAGTCAATCAGCTACGAGCAGTACTTC
CAISESISYEQYF
>17|-|TRBJ2-1|TRBV7-2|-
TGTGCCAGCAGCTTAGCTTTCGGGGATTTGTCCTACAATGAGCAGTTCTTC
CASSLAFGDLSYNEQFF
>17|-|TRBJ1-2|TRBV28|-
TGTGCCAGCAGTTTCCCGGGAGGGGGGGGAGCTAACTATGGCTACACCTTC
CASSFPGGGGANYGYTF
>14|-|TRBJ2-5|TRBV30|-
TGTGCCTGGATTACAGGGGGGGCGCGGGAGACCCAGTACTTC
CAWITGGARETQYF
>15|-|TRBJ2-7|TRBV28|-
TGTGCCAGCGGGGGGGGACAGATAAATTCCTACGAGCAGTACTTC
CASGGGQINSYEQYF
>11|-|TRBJ2-7|TRBV10-2|-
TGCGCCAGCGGGTGGGGGGACGAGCAGTACTTC
CASGWGDEQYF
>12|-|TRBJ2-7|TRBV10-3|-
TGTGCCATCACGGGCGGAACCTACGAGCAGTACTTC
CAITGGTYEQYF
>17|-|TRBJ2-5|TRBV9|-
TGTGCCAGCAGCGTAGGTAGGAGACTGGGAGCGCAAGAGACCCAGTACTTC
CASSVGRRLGAQETQYF
>15|once|TRBJ1-5|TRBV4-2|TRBD1
TGTGCCAGCAGCCAAGGGACAGGCTCCAATCAGCCCCAGCATTTT
CASSQGTGSNQPQHF
>15|-|TRBJ2-3|TRBV18|TRBD2
TGTGCCAGCTCACCCGGACTAGCGCGGACAGATACGCAGTATTTT
CASSPGLARTDTQYF
>14|once|TRBJ2-3|TRBV4-2|TRBD2
TGTGCCAGCAGCGGGCTAGCGGCCACAGATACGCAGTATTTT
CASSGLAATDTQYF
>15|-|TRBJ2-7|TRBV4-3|-
TGCGCCAGCAGCCAGGGGGGAGCCCTCTCCTACGAGCAGTACTTC
CASSQGGALSYEQYF
>11|-|TRBJ2-7|TRBV20-1|-
TGCAGTGCTTTGCTGGAGTACGAGCAGTACTTC
CSALLEYEQYF
>15|-|TRBJ2-1|TRBV18|-
TGTGCCAGCTCACCACCCGCGAGGGGGGACAATGAGCAGTTCTTC
CASSPPARGDNEQFF
>16|-|TRBJ2-1|TRBV30|TRBD1
TGTGCCTGGAGTCGAGCCGGGACAGCTTCGAACAATGAGCAGTTCTTC
CAWSRAGTASNNEQFF
>15|-|TRBJ2-2|TRBV9|TRBD2
TGTGCCAGCAAAGCGGGATCCGGGGAGAGCGGGGAGCTGTTTTTT
CASKAGSGESGELFF
>16|-|TRBJ2-1|TRBV5-8|-
TGTGCCAGCAGCTTGGACGTGGGGGGACCCTACAATGAGCAGTTCTTC
CASSLDVGGPYNEQFF
>14|few|TRBJ2-4|TRBV19|-
TGTGCCAGTAGTCCACAAGCGAGGGGAAACATTCAGTACTTC
CASSPQARGNIQYF
>15|-|TRBJ2-7|TRBV7-2|-
TGTGCCAGCAGCTTAATGAGTGGTCTCCCCTACGAGCAGTACTTC
CASSLMSGLPYEQYF
>15|-|TRBJ2-3|TRBV5-1|-
TGCGCCAGCAGGGAGGGACAGTTGAGTACAGATACGCAGTATTTT
CASREGQLSTDTQYF
>11|-|TRBJ2-5|TRBV7-6|-
TGTGCCAGCAGCTTACAAGAGACCCAGTACTTC
CASSLQETQYF
>15|-|TRBJ1-1|TRBV28|-
TGTGCCAGCAGTTTTTTAACTTTAAGGGAAACTGAAGCTTTCTTT
CASSFLTLRETEAFF
>12|-|TRBJ2-7|TRBV7-6|-
TGTGCCAGCAGCTCAAGCTCCTACGAGCAGTACTTC
CASSSSSYEQYF
>16|-|TRBJ2-5|TRBV5-4|-
TGTGCCAGCAGCTTGGATCGGGGGACGTACCAAGAGACCCAGTACTTC
CASSLDRGTYQETQYF
>13|-|TRBJ1-1|TRBV7-2|-
TGTGCCAGCAGCTCGGACCGACAGTATCAAGCTTTCTTT
CASSSDRQYQAFF
>16|-|TRBJ2-5|TRBV6-5|-
TGTGCCAGCAGTTACTCGGGACACCCTACGAGAGAGACCCAGTACTTC
CASSYSGHPTRETQYF
>13|-|TRBJ2-4|TRBV6-1|-
TGTGCCAGCAGTGAGGGGGCCAAAAACATTCAGTACTTC
CASSEGAKNIQYF
>14|-|TRBJ2-2|TRBV7-2|-
TGTGCCAGCAGCCCCAACAGGGACACCGGGGAGCTGTTTTTT
CASSPNRDTGELFF
>14|few|TRBJ2-2|TRBV19|-
TGTGCCAGTAGGCCTCCGGGCTACACCGGGGAGCTGTTTTTT
CASRPPGYTGELFF
>16|-|TRBJ1-2|TRBV7-2|-
TGTGCCAGCAGCTTAGGAGGGGTCCCTTCTAACTATGGCTACACCTTC
CASSLGGVPSNYGYTF
>15|-|TRBJ2-1|TRBV14|-
TGTGCCAGCAGCCAACTGGGGGGGCGGAGGAATGAGCAGTTCTTC
CASSQLGGRRNEQFF
>13|few|TRBJ1-4|TRBV6-5|-
TGTGCCAGCAGTTACCGAGACCGCGAAAAACTGTTTTTT
CASSYRDREKLFF
>15|-|TRBJ2-5|TRBV30|TRBD2
TGTGCCTGGAGGGCCAGCGGGGGGGCCGAAGAGACCCAGTACTTC
CAWRASGGAEETQYF
>14|-|TRBJ2-3|TRBV18|-
TGTGCCAGCTCGGGGCCCCAGAGCACAGATACGCAGTATTTT
CASSGPQSTDTQYF
>12|-|TRBJ2-5|TRBV30|-
TGTGCCTGGAGCCCAGTTTCGGAGACCCAGTACTTC
CAWSPVSETQYF
>12|-|TRBJ2-1|TRBV2|-
TGTGCCAGCAGGGAGGGACCCAATGAGCAGTTCTTC
CASREGPNEQFF
>13|-|TRBJ2-4|TRBV27|-
TGTGCCAGCAGGGGTTTTGCCAAAAACATTCAGTACTTC
CASRGFAKNIQYF
>16|-|TRBJ1-4|TRBV18|-
TGTGCCAGCTCACTAAGAGAGATTACAACTAATGAAAAACTGTTTTTT
CASSLREITTNEKLFF
>14|-|TRBJ2-3|TRBV30|-
TGTGCCTGGAGGCAAGGGTTGGCCACAGATACGCAGTATTTT
CAWRQGLATDTQYF
>14|-|TRBJ2-7|TRBV6-1|-
TGTGCCAGCAGTGAACGCGGTGCGTCCTACGAGCAGTACTTC
CASSERGASYEQYF